This T cell receptor (beta chain) was retrieved from a study of T cell changes during pregnancy in multiple sclerosis. Using immunoSEQ multiplex PCR, the repertoire was profiled, and TCRdb retains in-frame clones only, with some absent. The sample includes 60,000 to 85,000 clones, approximately 89% of them seen just once. V shed 5 bases and J shed 2 bases, with 10 bases lying between them. Germline V gives CDR1 SGHAT, CDR2 FQDESV (reference sequence). The CDR3 has 13 amino acids. The receptor was isolated from a female donor with multiple sclerosis, enrolled in a pregnancy study. The rearrangement links TRBV11-1 to TRBJ2-7, with a possible D match to TRBD1 (6 bases). The sequenced sample was peripheral blood, obtained in the second trimester of pregnancy. The CDR3 region has the DNA TGTGCCAGCAGCGATCGGGACACCTACGAGCAGTACTTC. As protein: CASSDRDTYEQYF.